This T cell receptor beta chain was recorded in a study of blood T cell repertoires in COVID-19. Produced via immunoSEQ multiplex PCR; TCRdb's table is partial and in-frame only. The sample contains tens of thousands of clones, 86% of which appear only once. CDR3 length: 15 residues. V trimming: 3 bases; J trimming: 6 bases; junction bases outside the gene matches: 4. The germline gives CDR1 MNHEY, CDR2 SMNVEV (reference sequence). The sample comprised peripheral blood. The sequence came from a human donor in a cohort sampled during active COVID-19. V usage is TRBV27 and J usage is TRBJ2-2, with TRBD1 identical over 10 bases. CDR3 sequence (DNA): TGTGCCAGCAGTTTTCGGACAGGGGGGGCCGGGGAGCTGTTTTTT. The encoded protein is CASSFRTGGAGELFF.